The TCR beta chain under discussion was sequenced for a study of cytomegalovirus exposure and HLA in healthy donors. General study points: Relative to the approximately 670-donor mean, N-insertions were reportedly fewer in an Asian-associated ancestry cluster in a later analysis. Further analysis was carried out later, and it showed several of the most significant clusters appearing linked to common viral pathogens.

Trimming at V came to 3 bases and at J to 4 bases, leaving 7 bases not matched to a gene. CDR3 length: 17 residues. Per the germline V gene, CDR1 is SGHAT and CDR2 is FQNNGV. As for this clone: Its antigen is as yet unknown.

The primer mix had 60 Vbeta and 13 Jbeta primers. Assay: immunoSEQ multiplex PCR; the TCRdb copy retains only in-frame clones and omits some. This sample has around 110,000 clones, with 79% found just once. The chain joins TRBV11-2 to TRBJ2-1, with 12 nucleotides matching TRBD2. The clonotype originates from a man under 40 in good health and CMV-seropositive. The sample taken for sequencing was PBMCs. The CDR3 DNA sequence: TGTGCCAGCAGCTTTACGACTAGCGGGGGAAGTTACAATGAGCAGTTCTTC. Protein sequence: CASSFTTSGGSYNEQFF.